The 21 T cell receptor beta chains below were found in one sample sequenced in a study of blood T cell repertoires in COVID-19. Data came from immunoSEQ multiplex PCR; TCRdb stores just in-frame clones and leaves some out. The sample carries 240,000 or so clones, 70% to 75% recorded once. Source material: peripheral blood. The receptors shown here come from a woman over 75 with acute or convalescent COVID-19.

This chain joins TRBV29-1 and TRBJ1-2; D uncertain. With 1 base removed from V and 5 bases from J, the gap between germline ends came to 8 bases. Germline-derived CDR1 and CDR2 are SQVTM and ANQGSEA. The CDR3 spans 12 residues. The CDR3 here is CSVEGEGYGYTF. In DNA form, the CDR3 reads TGCAGCGTTGAAGGGGAGGGTTATGGCTACACCTTC.

This clone was picked up one time. The V gene is TRBV18, the J gene TRBJ2-6; 8 bases are shared with TRBD1. CDR1 is KGHSH and CDR2 is LQKENI in the germline V gene. Trimming removed 3 bases from V and 4 bases from J; junction bases left unmatched: 5. There are 16 residues in the CDR3. Here the CDR3 DNA reads TGTGCCAGCTCACCTCAGGGGGCGCCGGGGGCCAACGTCCTGACTTTC. Translation: CASSPQGAPGANVLTF.

The chain uses TRBV7-2 and TRBJ1-4; D unresolved. Germline V gene data show CDR1 as SGHTA and CDR2 as FQGNSA. The CDR3 length is 14 residues. The V end lost 2 bases, the J end lost 8 bases, and 12 bases lay between the germline ends. CDR3 amino acids: CASSLSRVREKLFF. As DNA, the CDR3 is TGTGCCAGCAGCTTAAGTCGGGTTCGGGAAAAACTGTTTTTT. Combining the CDR3 with reference TRBV7-2 and TRBJ1-4 gives the whole variable domain GAGVSQSPSNKVTEKGKDVELRCDPISGHTALYWYRQSLGQGLEFLIYFQGNSAPDKSGLPSDRFSAERTGGSVSTLTIQRTQQEDSAVYLCASSLSRVREKLFFGSGTQLSVL.

The rearrangement uses TRBV6-5 and TRBJ1-4; D gene ambiguous. The CDR3 runs to 16 residues. The germline V and J ends were trimmed by 0 bases and 7 bases, with 15 bases remaining between them. The germline V gene has CDR1 MNHEY and CDR2 SVGAGI. In nucleotides, the CDR3 is TGTGCCAGCAGTTACTCCCCCCCGGGTGTAGGTGAAAAACTGTTTTTT. It translates to CASSYSPPGVGEKLFF.

The V call is TRBV4-3, the J call TRBJ1-4, with D possibly being TRBD1 (6 bases). Germline CDR1 and CDR2: LGHNA and YSLEER. V lost 0 bases to trimming and J lost 12 bases, with 17 bases between them. The CDR3 totals 15 residues. CDR3 sequence reads: CASSQDGGALVELFF. Written as DNA, the CDR3 is TGCGCCAGCAGCCAAGATGGGGGGGCCCTCGTCGAACTGTTTTTT.

The chain carries TRBV5-1 and TRBJ1-2; perhaps TRBD1 as D (5 bases). Germline V gene sequence: CDR1 SGHRS, CDR2 YFSETQ. This CDR3 has 16 amino acids. V was cut by 4 bases and J by 2 bases, with 18 bases left in between. The chain's CDR3 is CASSTSPQTANYGYTF. The CDR3 DNA sequence: TGCGCCAGCAGCACCTCACCTCAGACAGCGAACTATGGCTACACCTTC.

This clone was seen a single time. The V call is TRBV12-5, the J call TRBJ1-4; D might be TRBD1 (5 bases). Trimming cost V 2 bases and J 5 bases, with 6 bases left between them. The germline CDR1 and CDR2 sequences are LGHNT and FRNRAP. The CDR3 is 13 amino acids. The CDR3 region is CASGLQGNEKLFF. CDR3 in DNA: TGTGCTAGTGGTTTGCAGGGAAATGAAAAACTGTTTTTT.

The chain uses TRBV9 and TRBJ2-1, with D unresolved. This CDR3 contains 11 residues. Per germline, CDR1 SGDLS and CDR2 YYNGEE. V lost 1 base and J 9 bases, leaving 5 bases between the germline ends. This CDR3 reads CASSVSSEQFF. In DNA, the CDR3 is TGTGCCAGCAGCGTATCGAGTGAGCAGTTCTTC.

This chain uses TRBV11-2 with TRBJ2-5; D uncertain. This CDR3 is built from 14 residues. With 4 bases removed from V and 5 bases from J, the gap between germline ends came to 14 bases. The germline CDR1 and CDR2 sequences are SGHAT and FQNNGV. The CDR3 coding sequence is TGTGCCAGCAGCTCGTCCCCTGTCGGGGAGACCCAGTACTTC. It translates to CASSSSPVGETQYF. The whole variable domain, remainder taken from reference TRBV11-2 and TRBJ2-5, is EAGVAQSPRYKIIEKRQSVAFWCNPISGHATLYWYQQILGQGPKLLIQFQNNGVVDDSQLPKDRFSAERLKGVDSTLKIQPAKLEDSAVYLCASSSSPVGETQYFGPGTRLLVL.

The rearrangement joins TRBV5-6 to TRBJ1-3; unclear D gene. V was clipped by 4 bases and J by 4 bases, with 9 bases between them. Germline lookup yields CDR1 SGHDT and CDR2 YYEEEE. The CDR3 contains 13 residues. The CDR3 region is CASSAGGGNTIYF. CDR3 nucleotide sequence: TGTGCCAGCAGCGCGGGCGGGGGAAACACCATATATTTT. Full variable domain (outside the CDR3, taken from reference TRBV5-6 and TRBJ1-3): DAGVTQSPTHLIKTRGQQVTLRCSPKSGHDTVSWYQQALGQGPQFIFQYYEEEERQRGNFPDRFSGHQFPNYSSELNVNALLLGDSALYLCASSAGGGNTIYFGEGSWLTVV.

The chain uses TRBV3-1 (or the pseudogene TRBV3-2) and TRBJ2-4; no definite D call. Deletions cut 1 base from V and 3 bases from J, with 4 bases between. Germline CDR1 and CDR2: LGHDT and YNNKEL (reference sequence). The CDR3 covers 13 residues. Written as DNA, the CDR3 is TGTGCCAGCAGCCAAGCCCACAAAAACATTCAGTACTTC. Encoded protein: CASSQAHKNIQYF.

This chain uses TRBV30 with TRBJ2-5, with 7 nucleotides matching TRBD2. V was clipped by 4 bases and J by 6 bases; unmatched bases: 5. The V gene's germline CDR1 is GTSNPN and CDR2 SVGIG (reference sequence). The CDR3 extends over 12 amino acids. CDR3 sequence reads: CAWISGAKTQYF. Here the CDR3 DNA reads TGTGCCTGGATAAGCGGGGCCAAGACCCAGTACTTC. The whole variable domain, remainder taken from reference TRBV30 and TRBJ2-5, is SQTIHQWPATLVQPVGSPLSLECTVEGTSNPNLYWYRQAAGRGLQLLFYSVGIGQISSEVPQNLSASRPQDRQFILSSKKLLLSDSGFYLCAWISGAKTQYFGPGTRLLVL.

This clone was picked up one time. V gene TRBV5-1 combines with J gene TRBJ2-7; 8 bases fit TRBD1. With V trimmed by 2 bases and J by 3 bases, 7 bases remained unmatched. The CDR3 has 15 amino acids. CDR1 is SGHRS and CDR2 is YFSETQ in the germline V gene. The CDR3 here is CASSLQGVDFYEQYF. CDR3 sequence (DNA): TGCGCCAGCAGCTTACAGGGGGTAGACTTCTACGAGCAGTACTTC.

The chain couples TRBV9 to TRBJ2-3; 7 nucleotides agree with TRBD2. CDR1 and CDR2 from the germline V gene are SGDLS and YYNGEE. This CDR3 comprises 14 residues. J lost 2 bases, V lost 6 bases, and 6 bases had no gene match. In DNA, the CDR3 is TGTGCCAGCACAGCGGGACCCCTCACAGATACGCAGTATTTT. As protein: CASTAGPLTDTQYF.

The genes are TRBV4-1 and TRBJ1-1; 7 bases agree with TRBD1. There are 15 residues in the CDR3. V shed 6 bases, J shed 5 bases, and the junction held 12 bases outside the gene matches. Germline V gene data show CDR1 as MGHRA and CDR2 as YSYEKL. The chain's CDR3 is CASRPQDRARTEAFF. CDR3 sequence (DNA): TGCGCCAGCAGACCACAAGACAGGGCGCGAACTGAAGCTTTCTTT.

This clone was detected once. The rearrangement links TRBV11-2 to TRBJ2-6; D is perhaps TRBD1 (7 bases). CDR1 and CDR2 (germline): SGHAT, FQNNGV. V shed 5 bases and J shed 1 base, with 12 bases lying between them. The CDR3 is 16 amino acids. The chain's CDR3 is CASSRGTASGANVLTF. For the CDR3, the DNA is TGTGCCAGCAGCCGGGGGACAGCTTCTGGGGCCAACGTCCTGACTTTC.

The chain uses TRBV29-1 and TRBJ1-2, with 8 nucleotides matching TRBD1. The J segment lost 4 bases and the V segment lost 6 bases, leaving 10 bases of the junction unmatched. Germline CDR1 SQVTM, CDR2 ANQGSEA. The CDR3 has 14 residues. CDR3 sequence: CSVASTGAGYGYTF. CDR3 sequence (DNA): TGCAGCGTAGCTTCGACAGGGGCGGGCTATGGCTACACCTTC.

V usage is TRBV5-4 and J usage is TRBJ2-1; D gene unclear. This CDR3 is built from 14 residues. CDR1 is SGHNT, CDR2 YYREEE, per germline (reference sequence). With 2 bases removed from V and 4 bases from J, the gap between germline ends came to 10 bases. The CDR3 loop reads CASSFGGSYNEQFF. The CDR3 DNA reads as TGTGCCAGCAGCTTCGGCGGTTCATACAATGAGCAGTTCTTC. Filled out from reference TRBV5-4 and TRBJ2-1, the complete variable domain reads ETGVTQSPTHLIKTRGQQVTLRCSSQSGHNTVSWYQQALGQGPQFIFQYYREEENGRGNFPPRFSGLQFPNYSSELNVNALELDDSALYLCASSFGGSYNEQFFGPGTRLTVL.

This clone was counted a single time. This chain connects TRBV9 to TRBJ1-5; 7 bases line up with TRBD1. The trim removed 5 bases at V and 2 bases at J, leaving 4 bases unmatched. CDR3 length: 14 residues. The germline V gene encodes CDR1 SGDLS and CDR2 YYNGEE. CDR3 protein: CASSSTGGNQPQHF. The DNA for the CDR3 is TGTGCCAGCAGTTCTACAGGGGGCAATCAGCCCCAGCATTTT. Drawing the rest from reference TRBV9 and TRBJ1-5, the complete variable domain is DSGVTQTPKHLITATGQRVTLRCSPRSGDLSVYWYQQSLDQGLQFLIQYYNGEERAKGNILERFSAQQFPDLHSELNLSSLELGDSALYFCASSSTGGNQPQHFGDGTRLSIL.

The J gene is TRBJ2-1, the V gene TRBV9; perhaps TRBD2 as D (6 bases). The V gene lost 3 bases and the J gene lost 7 bases, with 23 bases spanning the gap. Germline V gene lookup returns CDR1 SGDLS and CDR2 YYNGEE. This CDR3 region has 17 residues. The CDR3 protein is CASSGNLGTSTRNEQFF. The CDR3 nucleotides are TGTGCCAGCAGCGGGAATCTCGGGACTTCGACGAGGAATGAGCAGTTCTTC.

The chain combines TRBV5-1 with TRBJ1-3; D not certain. V was cut by 0 bases and J by 0 bases, with 7 bases left in between. The germline CDR1 and CDR2 sequences are SGHRS and YFSETQ. The CDR3 runs 15 residues. Here the CDR3 DNA reads TGCGCCAGCAGCTTGGGGACTGACTCTGGAAACACCATATATTTT. This translates into CASSLGTDSGNTIYF.